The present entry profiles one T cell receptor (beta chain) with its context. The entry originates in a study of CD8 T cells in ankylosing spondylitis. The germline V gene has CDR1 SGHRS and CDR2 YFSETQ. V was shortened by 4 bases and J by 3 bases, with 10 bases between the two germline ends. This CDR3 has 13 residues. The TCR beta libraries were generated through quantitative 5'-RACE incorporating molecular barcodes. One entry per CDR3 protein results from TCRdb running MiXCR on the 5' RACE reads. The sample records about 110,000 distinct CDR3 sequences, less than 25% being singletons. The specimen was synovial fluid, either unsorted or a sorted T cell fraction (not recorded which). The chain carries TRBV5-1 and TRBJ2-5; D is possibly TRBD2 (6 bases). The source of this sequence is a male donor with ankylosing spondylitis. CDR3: CASSLSGEETQYF. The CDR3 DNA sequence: TGCGCCAGCAGCCTCTCGGGGGAAGAGACCCAGTACTTC. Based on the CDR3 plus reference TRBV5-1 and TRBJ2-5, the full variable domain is KAGVTQTPRYLIKTRGQQVTLSCSPISGHRSVSWYQQTPGQGLQFLFEYFSETQRNKGNFPGRFSGRQFSNSRSEMNVSTLELGDSALYLCASSLSGEETQYFGPGTRLLVL.